This TCR beta chain was sequenced in a study of blood T cell repertoires in COVID-19. Generated by immunoSEQ multiplex PCR, the TCRdb table keeps only in-frame clones and is missing some. The sample comprises some 430,000 clones, less than 95% of which are singletons, and 0.55% to 0.75% rests with the top ten. Trimming took 5 bases from V and 6 from J, leaving 13 bases between them. Germline-derived CDR1 and CDR2 are LNHDA and SQIVND (reference sequence). This CDR3 spans 13 amino acids. The chain is built from TRBV19 and TRBJ1-2; TRBD1 is a possible D gene (6 bases). The sample taken for sequencing was PBMCs or T cells enriched from blood (not recorded which). The source of this sequence is a man younger than 35 who had recovered from COVID-19. Written as DNA, the CDR3 is TGTGCCAGTAGTTCTGAACAGGGCGATGGCTACACCTTC. Its translation is CASSSEQGDGYTF. Full variable domain (remainder filled in from reference TRBV19 and TRBJ1-2): DGGITQSPKYLFRKEGQNVTLSCEQNLNHDAMYWYRQDPGQGLRLIYYSQIVNDFQKGDIAEGYSVSREKKESFPLTVTSAQKNPTAFYLCASSSEQGDGYTFGSGTRLTVV.